The entry below describes one T cell receptor (beta chain). CDR1 MDHEN and CDR2 SYDVKM come from the germline V gene. The CDR3 loop spans 13 amino acids. The V end lost 5 bases, the J end lost 2 bases, and 10 bases lay between the germline ends. Measured with immunoSEQ multiplex PCR; TCRdb has only the in-frame clones, and not every one. The sample includes around 250,000 clones, 90% seen only once; the top ten take approximately 3%. These data belong to a study of cytomegalovirus exposure and HLA in healthy donors. The specimen sequenced was PBMCs. This clonotype originated in a woman between 25 and 40 years old in good health and CMV-seronegative. V gene TRBV28 combines with J gene TRBJ2-7; D ambiguous. CDR3 protein: CASSHRNTYEQYF. The CDR3 coding sequence is TGTGCCAGCAGTCACCGCAATACCTACGAGCAGTACTTC.